This TCR beta chain stems from a study of spatial heterogeneity in lung cancer. Study-wide background: Each distinct TCR and UMI combination averaged more than ten appearances in raw reads.

The CDR3 runs to 14 residues. V trimming: 7 bases; J trimming: 6 bases; junction bases outside the gene matches: 7. CDR1 and CDR2 from the germline V gene are MNHEY and SVGEGT. As for time point: sample taken at primary tumor resection. Unsorted tumor, nontumor lung tissue or cryopreserved PBMC supplied the whole RNA. A total of roughly 72 untreated early-stage non-small cell lung cancer patients served as donors. Individually, TCR cDNA molecules were each labelled with a unique molecular identifier. Via MiXCR, TCRdb re-called the 5' RACE reads, giving one row per CDR3 protein. The sample records about 7,200 distinct CDR3 sequences, less than 5.5% being singletons. This clonotype was picked up many times.

This chain joins TRBV6-2 or TRBV6-3 and TRBJ2-1, with TRBD2 matching 9 bases. The receptor was derived from a female donor with early-stage non-small cell lung cancer. The sample was normal lung tissue next to the tumor, taken at surgery. The CDR3 coding sequence is TGTGCCAGCAATTTTGCGGGAGGGGGCAATGAGCAGTTCTTC. Protein sequence: CASNFAGGGNEQFF.